Detailed here is one T cell receptor (beta chain). Relative to its sample, this clonotype is medium-sized (0.01 to 0.1%). The antigen it binds to is not known. Base-call qualities are not available, and no considerably larger clone is one nucleotide away. These data come from a study of early T cells in non-severe SARS-CoV-2 infection (dated by TCRdb to the early 2020s). General notes on the study: TCR sequencing used bulk RNA from unsorted whole blood, so alpha and beta chains could not be paired.

From its cysteine to its phenylalanine, the CDR3 spans 15 amino acids. Here the CDR3 DNA is all that survives: 45 bases in frame from base 1. V is reduced by 5 bases and J by 2 bases, leaving a spacing of 14 bases between them. Taken from the germline V gene (reference sequence), the CDR1 and CDR2 loops are LNHDA and SQIVND. The paper as a whole reports these results and caveats: VDJdb matching was skewed toward anti-spike CD8 responses and likely underestimated virus-specific expansions by missing private and CD4 specificities.

Libraries were built with 5' RACE. The instrument was a NextSeq 500. The TCR library protocol attached unique molecular identifiers to individual cDNA molecules to correct for sequencing error and PCR bias. TCR alpha and beta chains were both sequenced, and the abundances of alpha and beta sequences in each sample were closely correlated with each other. As for how the authors treated the data: V gene, J gene and CDR3 annotation of TCR sequences was performed with Decombinator V4. TCRs were defined as expanded if a significant change between any two time points was detected under a Poisson model with p below 0.0001. TCR abundances were normalised to the total number of TCRs sequenced per sample and expressed as counts per million. MAIT TCRs were defined by TRAV1-2 paired with TRAJ12, TRAJ20 or TRAJ33, and iNKT TCRs by TRAV10 paired with TRAJ18. VDJdb, accessed 1 November 2021, was searched for CMV, EBV and SARS-CoV-2 annotated TCRs, excluding TCRs annotated for multiple antigens. In TCRdb, the public reads were trimmed at Q25 with fastp and aligned with MiXCR, with productive beta chains retained. Duplicate CDR3 protein sequences are folded into a single record with the most common DNA and genes. None of the V and J calls come from the authors' own analysis; TCRdb made them. Here the sample has about 20,000 distinct CDR3 sequences; approximately 5.8% occur a single time. The ten largest clones take up 14% of the sample.

The study was a case-control design nested within a healthcare worker cohort in London, UK, with weekly nasopharyngeal swab PCR tests and blood sampling. Healthcare workers were recruited between 23 and 31 March 2020, during the week of the UK lockdown, and were followed weekly for up to about 16 weeks. The sample was whole blood, taken at baseline. The source of this sequence is an adult who was a healthcare worker with PCR-confirmed SARS-CoV-2 infection or an uninfected control (not recorded which). Rearrangement joined TRBV19 to TRBJ2-3, with an unclear D gene assignment. The bases are TGTGCCAGTAGTCCCCCACCTCCATCCACAGATACGCAGTATTTT. Its coded protein is CASSPPPPSTDTQYF.